This T cell receptor (beta chain) was identified during a study of T cell responses to AZD1222 COVID-19 vaccine. Study-level points and caveats: Clonal diversity may have been underestimated, and the donors were mostly white British, with more females than males. Sampling captured repertoires only after the peak T cell response. Regions 160-218 and 743-854 dominated among vaccine-associated CD4 TCRs spanning spike. After two AZD1222 doses, spike-specific TCR breadth and depth rose versus day 0.

In the case of this clone: Its antigen is not known.

The CDR3 runs to 16 residues. Trimming left V 1 base short and J 8 bases short, with 18 bases between. Germline V lookup: CDR1 SGHRS, CDR2 YFSETQ. Produced via immunoSEQ multiplex PCR; TCRdb's table is partial and in-frame only. Seen here are just over 80,000 clones, more than 80% observed once, and the top ten hold more than 5%. This specimen consisted of peripheral blood, obtained on day 0 of AZD1222 vaccination. This clonotype was obtained from an adult in good health. The chain joins TRBV5-1 to TRBJ1-4, with D possibly matching TRBD1 (5 bases). CDR3 DNA: TGCGCCAGCAGCTTGATTGGCTGGGGCTCAAACGAAAAACTGTTTTTT. Translated: CASSLIGWGSNEKLFF.